A selection of T cell receptor beta chains follows, all from one sample in a study of Graves' ophthalmopathy and Graves' hyperthyroidism. TCRdb independently ran MiXCR on the multiplex PCR reads; one entry per CDR3 protein. This table holds about 740,000 distinct CDR3 sequences, roughly 41% found once. Material: peripheral blood. The origin of the receptors is an adult man with Graves' ophthalmopathy. The CDR3 runs from the conserved cysteine through the conserved F or W. Each record gives: CDR3 DNA, CDR3 protein, V gene, clone size, D gene, J gene. D genes are given only for firm matches. Rows may omit the clone size; those that give it use once, few, many or a size class.

TGTGCCAGCAGCTCGGACAGGTTGGCGAACTACGAGCAGTACTTC,CASSSDRLANYEQYF,TRBV7-9,many,TRBD1,TRBJ2-7
TGCAGTGCTAAGGGATTTTGGGGCAATCAGCCCCAGCATTTT,CSAKGFWGNQPQHF,TRBV20-1,-,-,TRBJ1-5
TGTGCCAGCTTAACACGGGACTATGGCTACACCTTC,CASLTRDYGYTF,TRBV25-1,-,-,TRBJ1-2
TGTGCCAGCAGCCAAGGAGTCGACAGCTACGAGCAGTACTTC,CASSQGVDSYEQYF,TRBV3-1,-,-,TRBJ2-7
TGTGCCGGGACAGGGGGAGACTATGGCTACACCTTC,CAGTGGDYGYTF,TRBV25-1,-,TRBD1,TRBJ1-2
TGTGCCAGCTCACCACTGGACAGTTACACTGAAGCTTTCTTT,CASSPLDSYTEAFF,TRBV24-1,-,-,TRBJ1-1
TGTGCCAGCAGACTCACGGGGCAGGGGGCTTTCGAGCAGTACTTC,CASRLTGQGAFEQYF,TRBV11-1,-,TRBD1,TRBJ2-7
TGTGCCAGTAGTTTCAGACAGGGTATGAGCAATCAGCCCCAGCATTTT,CASSFRQGMSNQPQHF,TRBV19,-,TRBD1,TRBJ1-5
TGCAGCGTTGGGGGCCGGGGCTATGGCTACACCTTC,CSVGGRGYGYTF,TRBV29-1,once,-,TRBJ1-2
TGTGCCAGCAGCCCTAGCGGGAGATGGGGCGGGGAGCTGTTTTTT,CASSPSGRWGGELFF,TRBV12-3/TRBV12-4,-,TRBD2,TRBJ2-2
TGTGCCAGCAGCGTAGCTTCGTCGGGAGGGCCCCACGAGCAGTACTTC,CASSVASSGGPHEQYF,TRBV9,-,TRBD2,TRBJ2-7
TGTGCCAGCAGCCCAATGGACACTCACGAGCAGTACTTC,CASSPMDTHEQYF,TRBV7-2,many,-,TRBJ2-7
TGCAGTGCTAGAGATCCGCAGGGGAGCCATCAGCCCCAGCATTTT,CSARDPQGSHQPQHF,TRBV20-1,few,-,TRBJ1-5
TGTGCCAGCAGCTTGGCCAGGGGTGACGAGCAGTACTTC,CASSLARGDEQYF,TRBV5-8,-,-,TRBJ2-7
TGTGCCATCAGTGAGTCTAACCGGGCCACCCGTTGGCAGTACTTC,CAISESNRATRWQYF,TRBV10-3,many,-,TRBJ2-7
TGTGCCAGCAGTCCGGCTAGCGGGAGAAACGAGCAGTACTTC,CASSPASGRNEQYF,TRBV5-6,-,TRBD2,TRBJ2-7
TGCAGTGCTAGCTTACAGGTCGTTGAGGATGGCTACACCTTC,CSASLQVVEDGYTF,TRBV20-1,many,-,TRBJ1-2
TGTGCCAGCAGCTTAGGAGGGTACAGTACCTATGGCTACACCTTC,CASSLGGYSTYGYTF,TRBV7-9,-,-,TRBJ1-2
TGTGCCACCAGTGAACCGCGGGGGGGGTACCAAGAGACCCAGTACTTC,CATSEPRGGYQETQYF,TRBV24-1,few,TRBD2,TRBJ2-5
TGTGCCAGCAGTGCGACGGGAAAGACTGAAGCTTTCTTT,CASSATGKTEAFF,TRBV12-3/TRBV12-4,few,-,TRBJ1-1
TGCAGCGCCCATGACAAGGGGGGCGAGCAGTACTTC,CSAHDKGGEQYF,TRBV29-1,many,-,TRBJ2-7
TGTGCCAGCAGCTTAGTGCTGGGACAGAGAGTGAAGAACACTGAAGCTTTCTTT,CASSLVLGQRVKNTEAFF,TRBV11-2,few,TRBD1,TRBJ1-1
TGTGCCAGCAGCTTAGTTTCGGGGGGGACAGGGGCGGTGAATCAGCCCCAGCATTTT,CASSLVSGGTGAVNQPQHF,TRBV11-2,-,TRBD1,TRBJ1-5
TGCAGTGCCCAGGACACAATAAGGAACTCCGGGGAGCTGTTTTTT,CSAQDTIRNSGELFF,TRBV20-1,-,-,TRBJ2-2
TGTGCCAGCAGTGTGGACCGTGGGCCTTCCCTCCACTTT,CASSVDRGPSLHF,TRBV10-3,few,-,TRBJ1-6